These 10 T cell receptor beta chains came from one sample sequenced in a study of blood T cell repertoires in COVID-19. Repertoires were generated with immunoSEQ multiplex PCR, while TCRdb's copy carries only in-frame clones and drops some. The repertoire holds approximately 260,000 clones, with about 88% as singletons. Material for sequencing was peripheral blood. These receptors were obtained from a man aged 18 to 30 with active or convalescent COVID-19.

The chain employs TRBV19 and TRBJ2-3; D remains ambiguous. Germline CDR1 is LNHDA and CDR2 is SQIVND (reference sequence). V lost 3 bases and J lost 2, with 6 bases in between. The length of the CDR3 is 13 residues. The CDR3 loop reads CASSMQYTDTQYF. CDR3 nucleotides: TGTGCCAGTAGTATGCAGTACACAGATACGCAGTATTTT. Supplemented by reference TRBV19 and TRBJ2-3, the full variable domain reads DGGITQSPKYLFRKEGQNVTLSCEQNLNHDAMYWYRQDPGQGLRLIYYSQIVNDFQKGDIAEGYSVSREKKESFPLTVTSAQKNPTAFYLCASSMQYTDTQYFGPGTRLTVL.

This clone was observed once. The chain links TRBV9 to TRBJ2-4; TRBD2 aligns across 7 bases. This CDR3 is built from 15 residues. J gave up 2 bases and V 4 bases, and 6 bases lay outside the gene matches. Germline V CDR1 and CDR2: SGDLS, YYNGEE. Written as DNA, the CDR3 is TGTGCCAGCAGCCCGGAACTAGCGACCAAAAACATTCAGTACTTC. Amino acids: CASSPELATKNIQYF.

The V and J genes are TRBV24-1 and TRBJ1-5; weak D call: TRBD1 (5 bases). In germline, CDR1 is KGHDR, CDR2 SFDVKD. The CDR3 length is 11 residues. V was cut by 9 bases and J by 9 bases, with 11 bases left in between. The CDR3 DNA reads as TGTGCCACCTCAGGCGGGGGGCCCCAGCATTTT. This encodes CATSGGGPQHF.

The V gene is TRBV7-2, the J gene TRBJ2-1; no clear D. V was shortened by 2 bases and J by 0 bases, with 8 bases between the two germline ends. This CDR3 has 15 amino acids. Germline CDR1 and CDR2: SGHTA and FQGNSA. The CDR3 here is CASSLRLVSYNEQFF. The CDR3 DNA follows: TGTGCCAGCAGCTTACGTCTAGTCTCCTACAATGAGCAGTTCTTC.

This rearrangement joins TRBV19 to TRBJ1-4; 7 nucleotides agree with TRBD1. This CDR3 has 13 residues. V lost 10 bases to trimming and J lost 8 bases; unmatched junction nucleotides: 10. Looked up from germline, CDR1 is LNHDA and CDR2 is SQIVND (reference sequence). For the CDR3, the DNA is TGTGCCACTGAAGGGGGCTTGCGAGAAAAACTGTTTTTT. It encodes CATEGGLREKLFF.

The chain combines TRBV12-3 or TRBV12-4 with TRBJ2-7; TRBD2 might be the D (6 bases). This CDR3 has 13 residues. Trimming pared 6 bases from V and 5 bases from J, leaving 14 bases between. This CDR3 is CASRREGIDEQYF. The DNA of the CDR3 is TGTGCCAGCAGGCGGGAAGGTATCGACGAGCAGTACTTC.

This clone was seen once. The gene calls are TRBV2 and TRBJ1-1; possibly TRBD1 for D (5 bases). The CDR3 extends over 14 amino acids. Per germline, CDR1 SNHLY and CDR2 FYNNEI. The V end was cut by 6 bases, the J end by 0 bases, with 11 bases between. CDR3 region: CASSGGSMNTEAFF. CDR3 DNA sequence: TGTGCCAGCAGCGGGGGTTCCATGAACACTGAAGCTTTCTTT.

CDR3 amino acids: CAPPGKLFF. CDR3 nucleotides: TGTGCTCCTCCAGGAAAACTGTTTTTT. The rearrangement links TRBV15 to TRBJ1-4; no clear D gene. The CDR3 consists of 9 residues. CDR1 is LNHNV, CDR2 YYDKDF, per germline (reference sequence). Filled out from reference TRBV15 and TRBJ1-4, the complete variable domain reads DAMVIQNPRYQVTQFGKPVTLSCSQTLNHNVMYWYQQKSSQAPKLLFHYYDKDFNNEADTPDNFQSRRPNTSFCFLDIRSPGLGDTAMYLCAPPGKLFFGSGTQLSVL.

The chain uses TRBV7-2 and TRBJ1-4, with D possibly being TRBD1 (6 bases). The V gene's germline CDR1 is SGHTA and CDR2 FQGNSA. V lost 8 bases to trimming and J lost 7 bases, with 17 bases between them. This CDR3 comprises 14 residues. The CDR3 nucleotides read TGTGCCAGCTCGAAGGGGGGGAGCGGTGAAAAACTGTTTTTT. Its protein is CASSKGGSGEKLFF.

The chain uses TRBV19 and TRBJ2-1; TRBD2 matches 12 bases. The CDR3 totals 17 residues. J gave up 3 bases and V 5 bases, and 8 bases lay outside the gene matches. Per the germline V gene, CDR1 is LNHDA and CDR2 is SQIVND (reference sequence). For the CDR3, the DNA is TGTGCCAGTAGTTTCCGACTAGCGGGAGAGGTCTACAATGAGCAGTTCTTC. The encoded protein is CASSFRLAGEVYNEQFF. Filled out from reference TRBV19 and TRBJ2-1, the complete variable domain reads DGGITQSPKYLFRKEGQNVTLSCEQNLNHDAMYWYRQDPGQGLRLIYYSQIVNDFQKGDIAEGYSVSREKKESFPLTVTSAQKNPTAFYLCASSFRLAGEVYNEQFFGPGTRLTVL.